This T cell receptor (beta chain) appears in the sequencing data of a study of technical replicates of blood from several donors. Clones were sequenced by immunoSEQ multiplex PCR, and TCRdb holds only the in-frame ones, with some missing. The sample includes about 88,000 clones, 92% of them seen just once. Germline lookup yields CDR1 MNHEY and CDR2 SMNVEV (reference sequence). Trimming removed 3 bases at V and 8 bases at J, with 11 bases between. The CDR3 runs 13 residues. The sequenced sample consisted of T cells isolated from PBMCs. The origin of this receptor is a human donor in good health. J is TRBJ2-1 and V is TRBV27; D call uncertain. CDR3 residues: CASSFEFLDEQFF. CDR3 DNA sequence: TGTGCCAGCAGTTTTGAGTTCTTGGATGAGCAGTTCTTC.